The source of this TCR beta chain is a study of yellow fever vaccine responses in identical twins. Overall study findings and caveats: It has been reported that, in twins, the vaccine T cell response seemed partly convergent and partly personalized.

With V trimmed by 2 bases and J by 5 bases, 6 bases remained unmatched. Germline V gene sequence: CDR1 MGHRA, CDR2 YSYEKL. The CDR3 is 15 amino acids. Worth noting for this clonotype: Its matching antigen is unknown.

TCRdb analysed the RT-PCR reads with MiXCR anew, one entry per CDR3 protein. The sample consists of about 34,000 distinct CDR3 sequences, approximately 54% of them appearing once. The chain recombines TRBV4-1 with TRBJ2-1; TRBD2 agrees at 7 bases. The sequenced sample was T cells from blood (PBMCs), unsorted or a sorted subset (not recorded which), obtained before or after yellow fever vaccination (not recorded which). This receptor was identified in a woman younger than 30 who received the yellow fever vaccine. CDR3 sequence: CASSQPTSRNNEQFF. The DNA for the CDR3 is TGCGCCAGCAGCCAACCGACTAGCCGGAACAATGAGCAGTTCTTC.